Following are 2 T cell receptor beta chains from one sample sequenced in a study of blood T cells in healthy people across ages. A second about 6 to 11 cycle PCR used barcoded and J-beta primers. TCRdb ran MiXCR on the 5' RACE reads and lists one entry per CDR3 protein. The sample shows hundreds of thousands of distinct CDR3 sequences, 58% of them seen only once. Sequencing was performed on blood. Receptor source: a man aged 55 to 69 in good health.

The rearrangement links TRBV12-3 or TRBV12-4 to TRBJ2-2; 7 bases match TRBD2. The CDR3 extends over 17 amino acids. Trimming took 3 bases from V and 4 from J; bases not matched to a gene: 11. CDR3: CASSFHAGEVGTGELFF. The CDR3 coding sequence is TGTGCCAGCAGTTTTCATGCGGGGGAGGTTGGCACCGGGGAGCTGTTTTTT.

The V gene is TRBV29-1, the J gene TRBJ2-1, with TRBD1 matching over 8 bases. The CDR3 has 13 residues. Germline lookup yields CDR1 SQVTM and CDR2 ANQGSEA. Trimming took 2 bases from V and 6 from J; bases not matched to a gene: 3. CDR3 in DNA: TGCAGCGTTGAACAGGGGGCCAGCAATGAGCAGTTCTTC. It specifies CSVEQGASNEQFF.